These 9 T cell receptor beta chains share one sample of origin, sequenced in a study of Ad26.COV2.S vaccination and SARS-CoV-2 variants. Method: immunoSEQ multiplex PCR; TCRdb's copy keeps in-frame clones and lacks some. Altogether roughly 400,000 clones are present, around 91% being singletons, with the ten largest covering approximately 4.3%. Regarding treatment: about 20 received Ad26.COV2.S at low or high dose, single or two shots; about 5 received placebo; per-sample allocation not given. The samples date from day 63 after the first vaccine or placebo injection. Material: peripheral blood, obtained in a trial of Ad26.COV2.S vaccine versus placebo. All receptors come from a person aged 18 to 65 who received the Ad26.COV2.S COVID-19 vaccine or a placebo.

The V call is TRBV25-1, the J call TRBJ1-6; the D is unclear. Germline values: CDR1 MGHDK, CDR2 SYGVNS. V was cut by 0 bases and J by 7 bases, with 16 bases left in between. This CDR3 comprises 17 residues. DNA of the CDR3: TGTGCCAGCAGTGAATACGGTGGCAGGACGTTGAATTCACCCCTCCACTTT. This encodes CASSEYGGRTLNSPLHF. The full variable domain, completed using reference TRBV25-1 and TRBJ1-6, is EADIYQTPRYLVIGTGKKITLECSQTMGHDKMYWYQQDPGMELHLIHYSYGVNSTEKGDLSSESTVSRIRTEHFPLTLESARPSHTSQYLCASSEYGGRTLNSPLHFGNGTRLTVT.

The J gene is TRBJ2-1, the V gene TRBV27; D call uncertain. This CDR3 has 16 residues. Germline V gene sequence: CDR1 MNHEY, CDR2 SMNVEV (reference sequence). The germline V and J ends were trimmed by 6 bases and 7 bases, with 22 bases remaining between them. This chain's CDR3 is CASSRRLVPNVNEQFF. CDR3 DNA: TGTGCCAGCAGCAGGCGTTTGGTCCCGAACGTAAATGAGCAGTTCTTC.

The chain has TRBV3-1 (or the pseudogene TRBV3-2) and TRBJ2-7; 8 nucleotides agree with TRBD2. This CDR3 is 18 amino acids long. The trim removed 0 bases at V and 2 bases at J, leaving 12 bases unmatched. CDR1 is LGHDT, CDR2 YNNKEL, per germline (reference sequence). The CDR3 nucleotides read TGTGCCAGCAGCCAAGAATACATGGCGGGAGGTCAGACCTACGAGCAGTACTTC. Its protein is CASSQEYMAGGQTYEQYF.

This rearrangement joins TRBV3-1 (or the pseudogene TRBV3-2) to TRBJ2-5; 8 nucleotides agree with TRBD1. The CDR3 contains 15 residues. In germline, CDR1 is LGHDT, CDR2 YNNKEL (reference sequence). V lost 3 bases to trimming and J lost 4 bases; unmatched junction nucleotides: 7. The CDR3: CASSHADRASETQYF. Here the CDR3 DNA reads TGTGCCAGCAGCCACGCGGACAGGGCTTCAGAGACCCAGTACTTC.

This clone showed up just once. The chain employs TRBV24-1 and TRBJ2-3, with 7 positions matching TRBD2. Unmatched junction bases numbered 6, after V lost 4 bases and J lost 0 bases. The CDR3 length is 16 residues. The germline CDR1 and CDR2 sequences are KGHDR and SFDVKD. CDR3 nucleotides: TGTGCCACCAGTGACCCTAGCGGCTCTAGCACAGATACGCAGTATTTT. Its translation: CATSDPSGSSTDTQYF.

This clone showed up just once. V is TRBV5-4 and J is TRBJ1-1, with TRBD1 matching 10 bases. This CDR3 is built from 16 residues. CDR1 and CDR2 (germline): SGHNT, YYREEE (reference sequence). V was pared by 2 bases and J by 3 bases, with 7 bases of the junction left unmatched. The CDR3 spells CASSFGQGGMDTEAFF. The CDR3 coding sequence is TGTGCCAGCAGCTTCGGACAGGGGGGTATGGACACTGAAGCTTTCTTT.

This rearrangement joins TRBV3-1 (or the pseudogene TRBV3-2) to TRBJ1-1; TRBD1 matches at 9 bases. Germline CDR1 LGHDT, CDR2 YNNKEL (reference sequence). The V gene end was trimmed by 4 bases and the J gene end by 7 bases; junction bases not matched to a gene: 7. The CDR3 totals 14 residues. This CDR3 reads CASSPGGQGFEAFF. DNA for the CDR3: TGTGCCAGCAGCCCTGGGGGACAGGGCTTTGAAGCTTTCTTT.

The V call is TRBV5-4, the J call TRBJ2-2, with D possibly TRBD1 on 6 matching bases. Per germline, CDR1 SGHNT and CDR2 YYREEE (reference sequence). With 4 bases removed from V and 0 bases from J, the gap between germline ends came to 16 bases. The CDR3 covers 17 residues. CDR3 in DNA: TGTGCCAGCAGCCGAAACCAGGGGTGGTCGAACACCGGGGAGCTGTTTTTT. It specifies CASSRNQGWSNTGELFF.

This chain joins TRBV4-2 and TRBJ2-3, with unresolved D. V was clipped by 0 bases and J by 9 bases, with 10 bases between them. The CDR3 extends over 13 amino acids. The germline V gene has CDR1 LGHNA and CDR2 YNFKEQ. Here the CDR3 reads CASSQDPAETQYF. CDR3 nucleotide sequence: TGTGCCAGCAGCCAAGATCCCGCGGAAACGCAGTATTTT.